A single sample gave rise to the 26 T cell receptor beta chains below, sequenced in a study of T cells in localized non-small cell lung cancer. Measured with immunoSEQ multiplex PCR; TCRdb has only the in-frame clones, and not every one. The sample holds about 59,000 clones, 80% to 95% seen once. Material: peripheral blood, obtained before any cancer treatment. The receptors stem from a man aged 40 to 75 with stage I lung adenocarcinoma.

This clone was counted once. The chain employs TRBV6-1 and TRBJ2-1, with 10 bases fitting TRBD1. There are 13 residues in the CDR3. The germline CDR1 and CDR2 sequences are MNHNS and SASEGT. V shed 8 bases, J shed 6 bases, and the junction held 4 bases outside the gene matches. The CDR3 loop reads CASRDRGFNEQFF. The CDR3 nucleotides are TGTGCCAGCCGGGACAGGGGATTCAATGAGCAGTTCTTC.

CDR3 DNA sequence: TGTGCCAGCAGTAAGCGGGAGGGCCCCTACGAGCAGTACTTC. Amino acids: CASSKREGPYEQYF. The J gene is TRBJ2-7, the V gene TRBV2; 10 bases match TRBD2. Germline values: CDR1 SNHLY, CDR2 FYNNEI. This CDR3 is 14 amino acids long. Trimming at V came to 5 bases and at J to 2 bases, leaving 3 bases not matched to a gene.

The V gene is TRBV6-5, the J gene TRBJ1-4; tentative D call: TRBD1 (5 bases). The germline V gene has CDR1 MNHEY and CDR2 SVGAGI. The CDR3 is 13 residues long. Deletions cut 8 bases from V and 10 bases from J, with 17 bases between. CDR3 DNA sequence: TGTGCCAGCCGCCGGGACGGAAAAGGAAAACTGTTTTTT. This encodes CASRRDGKGKLFF.

Here the CDR3 reads CASGLLQGRPGNTIYF. DNA for the CDR3: TGTGCCAGTGGATTACTCCAGGGTCGTCCTGGAAACACCATATATTTT. The chain joins TRBV19 to TRBJ1-3; perhaps TRBD1 as D (5 bases). CDR3 size: 16 residues. The V end was cut by 8 bases, the J end by 2 bases, with 19 bases between. Looked up from germline, CDR1 is LNHDA and CDR2 is SQIVND (reference sequence).

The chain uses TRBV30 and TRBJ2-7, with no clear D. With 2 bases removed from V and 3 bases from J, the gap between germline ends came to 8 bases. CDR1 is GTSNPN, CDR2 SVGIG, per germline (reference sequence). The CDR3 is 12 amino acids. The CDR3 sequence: CAWSIYGYEQYF. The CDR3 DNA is TGTGCCTGGAGTATATATGGCTACGAGCAGTACTTC.

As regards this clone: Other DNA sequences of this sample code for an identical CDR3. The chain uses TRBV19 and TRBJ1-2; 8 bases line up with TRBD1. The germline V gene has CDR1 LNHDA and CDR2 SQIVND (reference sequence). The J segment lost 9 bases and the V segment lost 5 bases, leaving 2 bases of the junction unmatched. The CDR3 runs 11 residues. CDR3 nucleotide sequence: TGTGCCAGTAGTCGGGACAGGAGCTACACCTTC. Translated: CASSRDRSYTF.

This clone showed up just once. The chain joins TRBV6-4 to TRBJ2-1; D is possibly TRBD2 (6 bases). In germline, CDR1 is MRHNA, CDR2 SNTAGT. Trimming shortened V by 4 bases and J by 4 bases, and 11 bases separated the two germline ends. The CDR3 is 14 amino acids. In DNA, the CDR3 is TGTGCCAGCAGTGTTTTGGGGGGATACAATGAGCAGTTCTTC. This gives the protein CASSVLGGYNEQFF.

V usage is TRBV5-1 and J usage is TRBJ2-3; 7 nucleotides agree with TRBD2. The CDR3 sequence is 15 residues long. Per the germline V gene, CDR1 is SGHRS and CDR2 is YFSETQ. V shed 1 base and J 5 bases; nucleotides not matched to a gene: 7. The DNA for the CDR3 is TGCGCCAGCAGCTTGCACGGGAGGTATAAAGATACGCAGTATTTT. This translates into CASSLHGRYKDTQYF. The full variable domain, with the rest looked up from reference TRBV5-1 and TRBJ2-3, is KAGVTQTPRYLIKTRGQQVTLSCSPISGHRSVSWYQQTPGQGLQFLFEYFSETQRNKGNFPGRFSGRQFSNSRSEMNVSTLELGDSALYLCASSLHGRYKDTQYFGPGTRLTVL.

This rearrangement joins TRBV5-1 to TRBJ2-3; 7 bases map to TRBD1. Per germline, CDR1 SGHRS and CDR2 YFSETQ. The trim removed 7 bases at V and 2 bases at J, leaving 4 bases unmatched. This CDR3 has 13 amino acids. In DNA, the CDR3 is TGCGCCAGCCAGGGGGAATACACAGATACGCAGTATTTT. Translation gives CASQGEYTDTQYF.

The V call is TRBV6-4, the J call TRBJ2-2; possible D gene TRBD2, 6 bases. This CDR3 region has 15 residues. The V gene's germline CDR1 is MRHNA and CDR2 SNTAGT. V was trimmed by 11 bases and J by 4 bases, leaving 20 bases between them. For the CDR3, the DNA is TGTGCCGCAACAAAGGGACGGGGGATCACCGGGGAGCTGTTTTTT. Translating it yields CAATKGRGITGELFF.

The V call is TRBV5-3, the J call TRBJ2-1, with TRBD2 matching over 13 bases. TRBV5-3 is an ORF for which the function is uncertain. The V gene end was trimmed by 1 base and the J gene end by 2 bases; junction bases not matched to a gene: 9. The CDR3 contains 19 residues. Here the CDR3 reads CARSLSGLAGEAAYNEQFF. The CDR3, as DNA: TGTGCCAGAAGCTTGTCAGGACTAGCGGGAGAAGCTGCCTACAATGAGCAGTTCTTC.

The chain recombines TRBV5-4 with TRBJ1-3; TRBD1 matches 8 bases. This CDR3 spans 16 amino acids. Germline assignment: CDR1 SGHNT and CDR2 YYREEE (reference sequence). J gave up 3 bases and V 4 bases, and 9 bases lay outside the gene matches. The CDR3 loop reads CASSILDRGRGNTIYF. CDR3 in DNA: TGTGCCAGCAGCATCCTTGACAGGGGACGTGGAAACACCATATATTTT.

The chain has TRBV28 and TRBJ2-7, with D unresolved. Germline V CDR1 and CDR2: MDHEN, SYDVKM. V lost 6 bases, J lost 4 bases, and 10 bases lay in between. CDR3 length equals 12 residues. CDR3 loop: CASRLSTYEQYF. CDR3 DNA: TGTGCCAGCAGGCTCTCAACATACGAGCAGTACTTC.

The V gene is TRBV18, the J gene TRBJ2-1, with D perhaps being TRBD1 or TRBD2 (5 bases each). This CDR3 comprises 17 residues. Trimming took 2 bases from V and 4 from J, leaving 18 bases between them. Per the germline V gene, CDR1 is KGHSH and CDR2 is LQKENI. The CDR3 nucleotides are TGTGCCAGCTCACCAAGTTCGGGACGGCAAAATTACAATGAGCAGTTCTTC. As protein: CASSPSSGRQNYNEQFF. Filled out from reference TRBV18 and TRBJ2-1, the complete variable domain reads NAGVMQNPRHLVRRRGQEARLRCSPMKGHSHVYWYRQLPEEGLKFMVYLQKENIIDESGMPKERFSAEFPKEGPSILRIQQVVRGDSAAYFCASSPSSGRQNYNEQFFGPGTRLTVL.

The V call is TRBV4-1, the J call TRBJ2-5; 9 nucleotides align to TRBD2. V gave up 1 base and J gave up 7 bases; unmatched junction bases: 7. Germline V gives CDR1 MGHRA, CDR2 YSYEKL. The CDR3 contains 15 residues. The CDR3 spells CASSQGLAGLGTQYF. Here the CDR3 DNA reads TGCGCCAGCAGCCAAGGGCTAGCGGGGCTCGGGACCCAGTACTTC.

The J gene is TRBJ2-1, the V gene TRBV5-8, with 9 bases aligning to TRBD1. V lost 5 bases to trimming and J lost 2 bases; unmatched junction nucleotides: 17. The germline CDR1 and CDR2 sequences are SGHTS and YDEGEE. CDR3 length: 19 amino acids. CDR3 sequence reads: CASRYRDRVALGAYNEQFF. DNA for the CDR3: TGTGCCAGCAGGTACCGGGACAGGGTGGCGCTCGGGGCCTACAATGAGCAGTTCTTC.

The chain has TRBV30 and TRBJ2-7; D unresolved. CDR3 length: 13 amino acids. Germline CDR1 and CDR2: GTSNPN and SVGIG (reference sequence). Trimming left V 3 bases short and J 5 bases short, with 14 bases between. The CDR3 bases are TGTGCCTGGAGCCCTACGAGCACGAACGAGCAGTACTTC. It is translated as CAWSPTSTNEQYF.

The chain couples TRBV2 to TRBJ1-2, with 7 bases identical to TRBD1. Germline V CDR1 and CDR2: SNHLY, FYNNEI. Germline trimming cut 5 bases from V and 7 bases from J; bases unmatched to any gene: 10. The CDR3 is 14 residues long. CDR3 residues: CASSPQGGLSGYTF. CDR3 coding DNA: TGTGCCAGCAGTCCGCAGGGGGGGCTGAGTGGCTACACCTTC.

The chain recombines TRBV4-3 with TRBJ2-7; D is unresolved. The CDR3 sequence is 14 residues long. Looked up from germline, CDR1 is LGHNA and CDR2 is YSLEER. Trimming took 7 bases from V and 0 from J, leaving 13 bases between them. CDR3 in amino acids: CASNLPATSYEQYF. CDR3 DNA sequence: TGCGCCAGCAATCTCCCCGCTACCTCCTACGAGCAGTACTTC.

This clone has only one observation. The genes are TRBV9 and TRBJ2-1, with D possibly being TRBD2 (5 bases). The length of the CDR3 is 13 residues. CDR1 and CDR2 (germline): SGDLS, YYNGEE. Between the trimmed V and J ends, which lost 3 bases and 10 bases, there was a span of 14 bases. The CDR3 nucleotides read TGTGCCAGCAGCGAGGGCGGGTCATACGAGCAGTTCTTC. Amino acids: CASSEGGSYEQFF.

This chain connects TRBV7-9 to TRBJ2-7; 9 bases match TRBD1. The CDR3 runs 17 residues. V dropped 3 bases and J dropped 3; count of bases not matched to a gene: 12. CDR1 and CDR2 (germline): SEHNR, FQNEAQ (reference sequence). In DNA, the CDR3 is TGTGCCAGCAGCTTCACGTGGGGGACAGGGAATATCTACGAGCAGTACTTC. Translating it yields CASSFTWGTGNIYEQYF.

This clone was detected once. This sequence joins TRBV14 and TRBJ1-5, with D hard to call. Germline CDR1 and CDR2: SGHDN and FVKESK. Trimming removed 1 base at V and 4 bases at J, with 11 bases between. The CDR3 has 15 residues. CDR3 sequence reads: CASSQGSLANQPQHF. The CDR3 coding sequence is TGTGCCAGCAGCCAAGGGTCGTTAGCTAATCAGCCCCAGCATTTT.

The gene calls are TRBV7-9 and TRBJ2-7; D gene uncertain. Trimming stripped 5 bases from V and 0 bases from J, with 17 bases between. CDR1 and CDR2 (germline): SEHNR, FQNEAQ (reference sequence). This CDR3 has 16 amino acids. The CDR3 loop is CASSGPTKQSSYEQYF. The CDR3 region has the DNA TGTGCCAGCAGCGGGCCCACAAAACAAAGCTCCTACGAGCAGTACTTC.

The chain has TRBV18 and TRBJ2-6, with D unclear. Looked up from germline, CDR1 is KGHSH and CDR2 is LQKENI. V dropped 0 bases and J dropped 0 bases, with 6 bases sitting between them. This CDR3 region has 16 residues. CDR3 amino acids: CASSPPVFSGANVLTF. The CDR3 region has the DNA TGTGCCAGCTCACCACCTGTCTTCTCTGGGGCCAACGTCCTGACTTTC.

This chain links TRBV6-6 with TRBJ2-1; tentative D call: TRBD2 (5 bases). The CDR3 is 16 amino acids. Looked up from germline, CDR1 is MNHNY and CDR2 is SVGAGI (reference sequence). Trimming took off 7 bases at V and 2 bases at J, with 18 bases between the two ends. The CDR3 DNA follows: TGTGCCAGCACTCAACAACGAACTAGTCCCTACAATGAGCAGTTCTTC. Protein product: CASTQQRTSPYNEQFF.

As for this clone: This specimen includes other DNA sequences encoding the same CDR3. The CDR3 sequence: CASSYSSYEQYF. The CDR3 nucleotides read TGTGCCAGCAGCTATTCCTCCTACGAGCAGTACTTC. The chain recombines TRBV2 with TRBJ2-7; D uncertain. Between the trimmed V and J ends, which lost 6 bases and 0 bases, there was a span of 6 bases. The V gene's germline CDR1 is SNHLY and CDR2 FYNNEI. The CDR3 is 12 residues long.